This T cell receptor beta chain derives from a study of beta chain features in type 1 diabetes. The trim removed 1 base at V and 2 bases at J, leaving 4 bases unmatched. CDR1 and CDR2 (germline): LGHNA, YSLEER. The CDR3 spans 16 residues. Study-wide results and caveats: Possible PCR preference for shorter templates applied equally to patients and controls.

The study reverse transcribed the entire isolated RNA, so it sequenced expressed TCRB transcripts. Clones were sequenced by immunoSEQ multiplex PCR, and TCRdb holds only the in-frame ones, with some missing. The data show under 900,000 clones, with 17% seen just once and 0.023% held by the top ten. With respect to this clone: Its specificity is unknown.

This clonotype was obtained from a woman between 18 and 29 years old in good health. The chain employs TRBV4-3 and TRBJ2-2; 7 bases agree with TRBD2. Sequencing was performed on naive CD4+ T cells from blood. As DNA, the CDR3 is TGCGCCAGCAGCCAAGGCGCGGGGGAAAACACCGGGGAGCTGTTTTTT. Protein: CASSQGAGENTGELFF.